The rows below give T cell receptor beta chains drawn from one sample of a study. TCRdb redid the calling of the RT-PCR reads with MiXCR, one entry per CDR3 protein. The repertoire has about 700,000 distinct CDR3 sequences, 13% to 15% of them found once; the top ten carry 3.6%. What was sequenced was memory CD4+ T cells from blood. The receptors originated from a female donor in good health, serving as a healthy control. CDR3s include the opening cysteine and the closing phenylalanine or tryptophan. The D gene is left open where the match is weak. The size field is filled for only some rows; it gives once, few, many or a size class.

clone_size	v_call	j_call	d_call	cdr3_aa	cdr3_nt
many	TRBV4-2	TRBJ1-6	NA	CASSQVPGLNSPLHF	TGTGCCAGCAGCCAAGTTCCAGGCCTTAATTCACCCCTCCACTTT
NA	TRBV7-9	TRBJ2-2	TRBD1	CASSQGQGARIRELFF	TGTGCCAGCAGCCAGGGACAGGGGGCGCGTATCCGGGAGCTGTTTTTT
NA	TRBV28	TRBJ2-1	NA	CASSGGSFNEQFF	TGTGCCAGCAGTGGTGGGAGTTTCAATGAGCAGTTCTTC
few	TRBV7-2	TRBJ1-6	NA	CASSLATSSPLHF	TGTGCCAGCAGCCTGGCGACTAGTTCACCCCTCCACTTT
NA	TRBV28	TRBJ1-2	TRBD1	CASQKTGVFRYTF	TGTGCCAGTCAGAAAACAGGGGTATTCCGTTACACCTTC
NA	TRBV24-1	TRBJ2-5	NA	CATSEGWGSGQETQYF	TGTGCCACCAGTGAAGGGTGGGGTAGCGGACAAGAGACCCAGTACTTC
once	TRBV28	TRBJ2-1	NA	CASSQATRASNEQFF	TGTGCCAGCAGTCAGGCCACGAGGGCCTCCAATGAGCAGTTCTTC
few	TRBV12-3/TRBV12-4	TRBJ2-1	TRBD1	CASRIESGGEQFF	TGTGCCAGCAGAATCGAGTCAGGGGGTGAGCAGTTCTTC
few	TRBV7-8	TRBJ1-1	NA	CASSLTTGDTEAFF	TGTGCCAGCAGCCTCACCACAGGAGACACTGAAGCTTTCTTT
few	TRBV18	TRBJ2-1	TRBD2	CASSPRSPLSGTSYNEQFF	TGTGCCAGCTCACCAAGGTCTCCCTTGAGCGGGACCTCCTACAATGAGCAGTTCTTC
NA	TRBV2	TRBJ2-1	TRBD2	CASHKLAGGQNEQFF	TGTGCCAGCCACAAACTAGCGGGAGGGCAGAATGAGCAGTTCTTC
few	TRBV11-2	TRBJ2-1	NA	CASSLSYDNEQFF	TGTGCCAGCAGCTTAAGTTACGACAATGAGCAGTTCTTC
few	TRBV12-3/TRBV12-4	TRBJ2-7	NA	CASTRGEYEQYF	TGTGCCAGCACCCGGGGAGAATACGAGCAGTACTTC
few	TRBV20-1	TRBJ1-2	NA	CSARPNRQGVAYGYTF	TGCAGTGCTAGACCTAACCGGCAAGGGGTGGCCTATGGCTACACCTTC
NA	TRBV12-3/TRBV12-4	TRBJ1-2	NA	CASSPQDGFYGYTF	TGTGCCAGCAGTCCCCAGGACGGATTCTATGGCTACACCTTC
NA	TRBV9	TRBJ2-3	NA	CASSGTTDTQYF	TGTGCCAGCAGCGGAACCACAGATACGCAGTATTTT
many	TRBV10-3	TRBJ1-3	NA	CAISSSRGAGVSSGNTIYF	TGTGCCATCAGCTCAAGTCGGGGAGCAGGGGTATCATCTGGAAACACCATATATTTT
few	TRBV3-1	TRBJ2-5	NA	CASSQQTGRQETQYF	TGTGCCAGCAGCCAACAGACAGGACGACAAGAGACCCAGTACTTC
many	TRBV12-3/TRBV12-4	TRBJ1-1	NA	CATRDGSRMNTEAFF	TGTGCCACCAGGGACGGGAGCAGGATGAACACTGAAGCTTTCTTT
many	TRBV10-3	TRBJ1-6	NA	CAISEGTGVYNSPLHF	TGTGCCATCAGTGAGGGTACAGGCGTCTATAATTCACCCCTCCACTTT
NA	TRBV2	TRBJ2-7	TRBD2	CASSGVISGGGSSYEQYF	TGTGCCAGCAGTGGAGTTATTAGCGGGGGTGGTAGCTCCTACGAGCAGTACTTC
few	TRBV12-3/TRBV12-4	TRBJ2-7	TRBD2	CASSGRTSGGEQYF	TGTGCCAGCAGTGGGCGGACTAGCGGTGGCGAGCAGTACTTC
NA	TRBV7-2	TRBJ1-4	TRBD1	CASSFLGGTATNEKLFF	TGTGCCAGCAGCTTTTTGGGAGGGACAGCAACTAATGAAAAACTGTTTTTT
few	TRBV24-1	TRBJ2-1	NA	CATSDIGTESYNEQFF	TGTGCCACCAGTGATATCGGGACGGAGTCCTACAATGAGCAGTTCTTC
NA	TRBV10-3	TRBJ2-5	NA	CAVLGEIQETQYF	TGTGCCGTCTTGGGGGAGATCCAAGAGACCCAGTACTTC
NA	TRBV24-1	TRBJ2-3	NA	CATSDRDLNSDTQYF	TGTGCCACCAGTGATCGGGACTTAAACTCAGATACGCAGTATTTT
few	TRBV3-1	TRBJ2-5	NA	CASSQEAMYQETQYF	TGTGCCAGCAGCCAAGAGGCAATGTACCAAGAGACCCAGTACTTC